These 4 T cell receptor beta chains came from one sample sequenced in a study of response to subunit inactivated influenza vaccine. TCRdb called the RT-PCR reads again in MiXCR, with one record for every CDR3 protein. The data show more than 400,000 distinct CDR3 sequences, with approximately 7.7% seen just once and 10% to 15% held by the top ten. The sequencing used PBMCs from blood, collected less than 30 months after vaccination. These receptors all stem from a man in his fifties or sixties who received an inactivated influenza vaccine.

This clonotype turned up a few times. This chain joins TRBV6-1 and TRBJ1-3, with TRBD1 as a possible D gene (6 bases). The CDR3 is 13 residues long. CDR1 MNHNS and CDR2 SASEGT come from the germline V gene. V lost 8 bases and J lost 3, with 11 bases in between. CDR3 residues: CASGQGFGNTIYF. The DNA for the CDR3 is TGTGCCAGCGGTCAGGGGTTTGGAAACACCATATATTTT.

J is TRBJ1-2 and V is TRBV5-1; D call uncertain. CDR1 and CDR2 (germline): SGHRS, YFSETQ. V was pared by 1 base and J by 1 base, with 8 bases between. This CDR3 contains 14 residues. In nucleotides, the CDR3 is TGCGCCAGCAGCTTGACGGTCTTTAACTATGGCTACACCTTC. Protein product: CASSLTVFNYGYTF.

This clonotype has at least ten counts. The genes are TRBV5-1 and TRBJ2-5; TRBD1 is a possible D gene (6 bases). Germline-derived CDR1 and CDR2 are SGHRS and YFSETQ. V shed 0 bases and J shed 1 base, with 10 bases lying between them. CDR3 size: 15 residues. CDR3 DNA: TGCGCCAGCAGCTTGGTAGGGGACATCCAAGAGACCCAGTACTTC. Protein: CASSLVGDIQETQYF.

This clonotype was seen at least ten times. V is TRBV20-1 and J is TRBJ1-2; D is uncertain. CDR1 is DFQATT and CDR2 is SNEGSKA in the germline V gene (reference sequence). The V gene lost 4 bases and the J gene lost 6 bases, with 15 bases spanning the gap. This CDR3 comprises 13 residues. The CDR3 spells CSAMAEVRHGYTF. CDR3 coding DNA: TGCAGTGCTATGGCGGAGGTTCGACATGGCTACACCTTC.